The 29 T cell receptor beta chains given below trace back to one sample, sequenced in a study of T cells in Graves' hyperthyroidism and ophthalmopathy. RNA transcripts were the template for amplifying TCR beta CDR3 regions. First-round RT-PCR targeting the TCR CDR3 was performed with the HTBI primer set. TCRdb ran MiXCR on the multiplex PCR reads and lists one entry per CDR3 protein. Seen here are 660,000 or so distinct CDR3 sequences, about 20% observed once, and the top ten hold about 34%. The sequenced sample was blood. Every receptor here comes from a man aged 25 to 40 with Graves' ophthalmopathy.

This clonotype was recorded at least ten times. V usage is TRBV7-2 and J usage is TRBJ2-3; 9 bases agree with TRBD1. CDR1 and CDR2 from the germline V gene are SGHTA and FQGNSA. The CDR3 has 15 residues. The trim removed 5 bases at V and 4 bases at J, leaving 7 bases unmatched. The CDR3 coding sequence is TGTGCCAGCAGCCCGCTCGGGACAGGGTCAGATACGCAGTATTTT. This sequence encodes CASSPLGTGSDTQYF.

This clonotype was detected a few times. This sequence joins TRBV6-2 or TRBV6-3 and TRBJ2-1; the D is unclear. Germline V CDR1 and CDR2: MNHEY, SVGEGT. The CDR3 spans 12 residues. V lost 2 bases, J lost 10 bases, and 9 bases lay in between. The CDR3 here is CASSYLASEQFF. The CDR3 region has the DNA TGTGCCAGCAGTTACCTGGCGTCAGAGCAGTTCTTC.

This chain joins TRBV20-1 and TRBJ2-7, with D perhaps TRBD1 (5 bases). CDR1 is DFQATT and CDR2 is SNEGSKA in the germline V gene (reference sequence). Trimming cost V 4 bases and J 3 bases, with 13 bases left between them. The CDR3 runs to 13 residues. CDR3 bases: TGCAGTGCTACTACCCGACAGAACTACGAGCAGTACTTC. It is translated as CSATTRQNYEQYF.

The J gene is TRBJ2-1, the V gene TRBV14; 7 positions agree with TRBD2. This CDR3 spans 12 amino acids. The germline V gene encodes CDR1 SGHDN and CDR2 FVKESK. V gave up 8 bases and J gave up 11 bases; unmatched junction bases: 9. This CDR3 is CASGNGGTKQFF. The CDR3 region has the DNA TGTGCCAGCGGGAACGGGGGGACTAAGCAGTTCTTC.

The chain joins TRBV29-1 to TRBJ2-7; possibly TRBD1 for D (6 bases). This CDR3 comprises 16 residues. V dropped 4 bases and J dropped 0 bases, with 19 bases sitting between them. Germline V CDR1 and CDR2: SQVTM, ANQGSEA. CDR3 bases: TGCAGCGTTGCGGGCCACCGGGACACACTCTCCTACGAGCAGTACTTC. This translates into CSVAGHRDTLSYEQYF.

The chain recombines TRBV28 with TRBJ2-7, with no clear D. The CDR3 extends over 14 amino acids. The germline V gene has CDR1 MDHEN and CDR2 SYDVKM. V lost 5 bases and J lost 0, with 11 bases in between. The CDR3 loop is CASSPRPHSYEQYF. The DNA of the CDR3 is TGTGCCAGCAGTCCCCGCCCCCACTCCTACGAGCAGTACTTC.

CDR3 DNA: TGCAGTGCTAGAGATCGGCAGTTCTCCTACAATGAGCAGTTCTTC. Amino acid sequence: CSARDRQFSYNEQFF. V gene TRBV20-1 combines with J gene TRBJ2-1; no clear D gene. The CDR3 is made up of 15 amino acids. Between the trimmed V and J ends, which lost 0 bases and 0 bases, there was a span of 9 bases. The V gene's germline CDR1 is DFQATT and CDR2 SNEGSKA (reference sequence).

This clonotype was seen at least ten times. CDR3 nucleotides: TGCAGCGTTGGAGGTTTGAGCGGGAGTTTAGTAGACGAGCAGTACTTC. This sequence encodes CSVGGLSGSLVDEQYF. This chain links TRBV29-1 with TRBJ2-7; 8 positions agree with TRBD2. Per germline, CDR1 SQVTM and CDR2 ANQGSEA. The CDR3 runs to 16 residues. V was clipped by 4 bases and J by 5 bases; unmatched bases: 16.

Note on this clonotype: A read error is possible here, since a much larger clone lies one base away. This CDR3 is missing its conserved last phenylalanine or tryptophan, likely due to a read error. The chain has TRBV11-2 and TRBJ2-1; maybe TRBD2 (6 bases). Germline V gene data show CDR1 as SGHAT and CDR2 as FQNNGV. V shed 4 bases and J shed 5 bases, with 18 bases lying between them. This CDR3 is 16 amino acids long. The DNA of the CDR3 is TGTGCCAGCAGCTCAGTTCGGGGGAGCAACCACAATGAGCAGTTCTCC. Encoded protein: CASSSVRGSNHNEQFS.

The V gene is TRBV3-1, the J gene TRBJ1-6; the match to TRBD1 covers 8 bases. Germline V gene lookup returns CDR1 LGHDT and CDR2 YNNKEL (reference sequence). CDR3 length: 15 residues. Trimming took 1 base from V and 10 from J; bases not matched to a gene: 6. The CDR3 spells CASSQALGQGSPLHF. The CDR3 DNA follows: TGTGCCAGCAGCCAAGCTCTAGGACAGGGCTCACCCCTCCACTTT.

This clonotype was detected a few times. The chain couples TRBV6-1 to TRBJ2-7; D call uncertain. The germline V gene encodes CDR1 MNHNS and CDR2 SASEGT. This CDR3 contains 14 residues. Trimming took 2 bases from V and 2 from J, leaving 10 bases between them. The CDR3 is CASSELGKAYEQYF. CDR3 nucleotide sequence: TGTGCCAGCAGTGAACTCGGCAAAGCCTACGAGCAGTACTTC.

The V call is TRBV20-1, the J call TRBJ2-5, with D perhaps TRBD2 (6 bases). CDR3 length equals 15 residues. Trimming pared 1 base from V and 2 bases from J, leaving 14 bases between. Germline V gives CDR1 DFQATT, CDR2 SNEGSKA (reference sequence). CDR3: CSARGREYGQETQYF. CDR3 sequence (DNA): TGCAGTGCTAGAGGTCGGGAGTATGGGCAAGAGACCCAGTACTTC.

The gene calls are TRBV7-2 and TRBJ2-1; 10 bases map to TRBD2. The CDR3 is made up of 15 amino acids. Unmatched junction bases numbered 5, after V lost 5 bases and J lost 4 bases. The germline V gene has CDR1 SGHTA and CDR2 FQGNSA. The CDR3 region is CASSVGLAIYNEQFF. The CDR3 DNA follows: TGTGCCAGCAGCGTGGGACTAGCGATTTACAATGAGCAGTTCTTC.

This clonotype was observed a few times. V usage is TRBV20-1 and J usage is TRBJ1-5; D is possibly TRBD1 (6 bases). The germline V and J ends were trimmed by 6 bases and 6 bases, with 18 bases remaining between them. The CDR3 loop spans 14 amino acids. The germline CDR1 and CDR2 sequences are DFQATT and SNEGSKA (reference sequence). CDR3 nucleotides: TGCAGTGCCAAGCCGGGACAATTAGGTCAGCCCCAGCATTTT. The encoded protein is CSAKPGQLGQPQHF.

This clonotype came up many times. The CDR3 loop reads CASNPSGIDSTDTQYF. Written as DNA, the CDR3 is TGTGCCAGCAATCCTAGCGGGATTGATAGCACAGATACGCAGTATTTT. V and J are TRBV12-3 or TRBV12-4 and TRBJ2-3; TRBD2 matches 9 bases. The CDR3 is 16 amino acids. J gave up 0 bases and V 7 bases, and 8 bases lay outside the gene matches.

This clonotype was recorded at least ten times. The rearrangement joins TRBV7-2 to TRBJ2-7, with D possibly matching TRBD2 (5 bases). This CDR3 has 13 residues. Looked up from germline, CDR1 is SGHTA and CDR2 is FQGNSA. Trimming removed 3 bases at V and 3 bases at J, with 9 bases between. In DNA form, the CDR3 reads TGTGCCAGCAGCTTGGTGGCGGGCTACGAGCAGTACTTC. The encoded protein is CASSLVAGYEQYF.

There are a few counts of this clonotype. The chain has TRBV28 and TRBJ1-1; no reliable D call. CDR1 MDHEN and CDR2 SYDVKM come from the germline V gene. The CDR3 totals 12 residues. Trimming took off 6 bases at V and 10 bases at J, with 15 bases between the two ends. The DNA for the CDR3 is TGTGCCAGCAGCTCAACCCCTATAGGAGCTTTCTTT. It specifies CASSSTPIGAFF.

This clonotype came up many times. As DNA, the CDR3 is TGTGCCAGCAGCCAAGTACCAGGGGGAGGGGAGACCCAGTACTTC. Amino acids: CASSQVPGGGETQYF. The chain recombines TRBV3-1 with TRBJ2-5; D may correspond to TRBD1 or TRBD2 (7 bases each). The CDR3 is 15 amino acids. The V end was cut by 1 base, the J end by 5 bases, with 14 bases between. Per germline, CDR1 LGHDT and CDR2 YNNKEL (reference sequence).

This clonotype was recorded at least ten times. The CDR3 region is CSARKGLAGDNEQFF. CDR3 coding DNA: TGCAGTGCTAGAAAAGGACTAGCGGGAGACAATGAGCAGTTCTTC. The genes are TRBV20-1 and TRBJ2-1, with 13 bases matching TRBD2. Trimming removed 2 bases from V and 5 bases from J; junction bases left unmatched: 3. CDR1 is DFQATT, CDR2 SNEGSKA, per germline (reference sequence). This CDR3 region has 15 residues.

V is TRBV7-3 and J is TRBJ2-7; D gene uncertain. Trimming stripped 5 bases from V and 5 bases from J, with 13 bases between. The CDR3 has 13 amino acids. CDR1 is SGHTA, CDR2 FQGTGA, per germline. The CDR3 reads CASSQPPSNEQYF. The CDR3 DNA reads TGTGCCAGCAGCCAACCCCCGTCCAACGAGCAGTACTTC. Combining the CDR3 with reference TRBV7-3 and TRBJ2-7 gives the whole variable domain GAGVSQTPSNKVTEKGKYVELRCDPISGHTALYWYRQSLGQGPEFLIYFQGTGAADDSGLPNDRFFAVRPEGSVSTLKIQRTERGDSAVYLCASSQPPSNEQYFGPGTRLTVT.

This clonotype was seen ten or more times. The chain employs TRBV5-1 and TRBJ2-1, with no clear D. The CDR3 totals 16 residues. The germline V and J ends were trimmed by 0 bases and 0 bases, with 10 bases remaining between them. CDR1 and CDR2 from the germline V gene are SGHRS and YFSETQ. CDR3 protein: CASSLGSRRSYNEQFF. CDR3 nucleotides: TGCGCCAGCAGCTTGGGTAGCAGACGCTCCTACAATGAGCAGTTCTTC.

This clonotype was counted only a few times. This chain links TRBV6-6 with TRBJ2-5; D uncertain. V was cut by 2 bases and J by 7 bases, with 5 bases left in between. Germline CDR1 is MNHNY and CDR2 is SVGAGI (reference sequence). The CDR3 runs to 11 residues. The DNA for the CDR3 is TGTGCCAGCAGTTACGGGTGGACCCAGTACTTC. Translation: CASSYGWTQYF.

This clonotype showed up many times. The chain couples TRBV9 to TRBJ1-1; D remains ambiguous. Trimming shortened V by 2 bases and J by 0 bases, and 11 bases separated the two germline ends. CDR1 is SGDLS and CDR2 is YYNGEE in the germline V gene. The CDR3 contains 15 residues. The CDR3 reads CASSVSDRLNTEAFF. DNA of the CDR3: TGTGCCAGCAGCGTGTCGGATCGGCTGAACACTGAAGCTTTCTTT. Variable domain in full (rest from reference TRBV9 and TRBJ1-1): DSGVTQTPKHLITATGQRVTLRCSPRSGDLSVYWYQQSLDQGLQFLIQYYNGEERAKGNILERFSAQQFPDLHSELNLSSLELGDSALYFCASSVSDRLNTEAFFGQGTRLTVV.

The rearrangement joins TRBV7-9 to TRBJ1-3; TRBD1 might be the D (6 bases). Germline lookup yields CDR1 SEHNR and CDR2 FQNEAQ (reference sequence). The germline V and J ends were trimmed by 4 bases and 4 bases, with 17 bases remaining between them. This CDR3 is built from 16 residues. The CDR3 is CASSSQQGFRGNTIYF. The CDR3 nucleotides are TGTGCCAGCAGCTCTCAACAGGGCTTTCGAGGAAACACCATATATTTT. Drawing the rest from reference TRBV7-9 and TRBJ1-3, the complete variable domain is DTGVSQNPRHKITKRGQNVTFRCDPISEHNRLYWYRQTLGQGPEFLTYFQNEAQLEKSRLLSDRFSAERPKGSFSTLEIQRTEQGDSAMYLCASSSQQGFRGNTIYFGEGSWLTVV.

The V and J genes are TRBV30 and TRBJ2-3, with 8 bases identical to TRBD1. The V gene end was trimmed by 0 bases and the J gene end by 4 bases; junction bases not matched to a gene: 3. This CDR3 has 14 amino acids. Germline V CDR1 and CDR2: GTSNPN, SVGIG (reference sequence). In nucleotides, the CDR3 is TGTGCCTGGAGTGTGGCAGGGGGCTCAGATACGCAGTATTTT. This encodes CAWSVAGGSDTQYF.

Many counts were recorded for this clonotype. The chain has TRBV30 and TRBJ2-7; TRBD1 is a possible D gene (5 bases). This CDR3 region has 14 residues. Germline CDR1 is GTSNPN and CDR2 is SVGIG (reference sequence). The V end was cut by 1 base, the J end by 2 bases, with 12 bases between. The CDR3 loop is CAWSAKGSPYEQYF. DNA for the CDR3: TGTGCCTGGAGTGCTAAGGGGTCCCCCTACGAGCAGTACTTC.

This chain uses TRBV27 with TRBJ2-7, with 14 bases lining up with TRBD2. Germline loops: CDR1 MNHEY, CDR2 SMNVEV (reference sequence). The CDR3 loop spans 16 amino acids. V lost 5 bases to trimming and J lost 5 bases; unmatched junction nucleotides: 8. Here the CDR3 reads CASSQGLAGVPHEQYF. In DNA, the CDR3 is TGTGCCAGCAGTCAGGGACTAGCGGGAGTACCCCACGAGCAGTACTTC.

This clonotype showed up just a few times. CDR3 sequence reads: CASSTLAGGYNEQFF. The DNA for the CDR3 is TGTGCCAGTTCAACTCTAGCGGGAGGCTACAATGAGCAGTTCTTC. This chain connects TRBV19 to TRBJ2-1, with 11 bases lining up with TRBD2. The germline V gene has CDR1 LNHDA and CDR2 SQIVND (reference sequence). The CDR3 contains 15 residues. Unmatched junction bases numbered 6, after V lost 8 bases and J lost 3 bases.

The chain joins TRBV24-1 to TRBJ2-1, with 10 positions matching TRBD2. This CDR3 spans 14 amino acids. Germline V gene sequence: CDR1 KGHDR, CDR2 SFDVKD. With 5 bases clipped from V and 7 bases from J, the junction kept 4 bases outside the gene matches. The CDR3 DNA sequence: TGTGCCACCAGTGGGGCTAGCGGGAGTAATGAGCAGTTCTTC. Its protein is CATSGASGSNEQFF.